This paragraph reports one T cell receptor (beta chain). Per the original data handling: Reference gene primer amplification yielded estimated nucleated cell counts. TCRdb's table, derived via immunoSEQ multiplex PCR, lists solely in-frame clones and lacks some. V and J calls and clone size are copied from that table; D and trimming were computed from the DNA. The profile shows a few hundred thousand clones, roughly 90% of them singletons. Germline V gives CDR1 SGHRS, CDR2 YFSETQ. This CDR3 contains 12 residues. Trimming at V came to 5 bases and at J to 15 bases, leaving 9 bases not matched to a gene. The data were obtained in a study of blood T cell repertoires in COVID-19. Overall study: The study drew acute and convalescent COVID-19 samples from the United States, Italy and Spain. PBMCs, B-cell-depleted T cells, or T cells were the source of the cDNA or gDNA that made up the material.

Sequencing was carried out using peripheral blood. The rearrangement joins TRBV5-1 to TRBJ2-1, with TRBD1 matching 9 bases. This clonotype was obtained from a man younger than 30 who had recovered from COVID-19. CDR3 DNA sequence: TGCGCCAGCAGTCCAACCGGGACAGGGCCGTTCTTC. The encoded protein is CASSPTGTGPFF.